These 15 T cell receptor beta chains share one sample of origin, sequenced in a study of control samples from healthy donors and cancer patients. The method was immunoSEQ multiplex PCR; TCRdb's version includes in-frame clones alone and lacks a portion of them. The data hold about 120,000 clones, with 88% observed a single time. Source material: blood. Receptors were obtained from a man between 40 and 49 years old in good health.

V is TRBV2 and J is TRBJ2-3, with a weak D call TRBD1 (6 bases). CDR3 length: 14 residues. Germline CDR1 and CDR2: SNHLY and FYNNEI. The V end lost 7 bases, the J end lost 2 bases, and 13 bases lay between the germline ends. CDR3 DNA: TGTGCCAGCAAGGCAGGGGCGACCACAGATACGCAGTATTTT. Protein sequence: CASKAGATTDTQYF.

This chain links TRBV9 with TRBJ2-5; 8 bases map to TRBD2. Germline values: CDR1 SGDLS, CDR2 YYNGEE. The CDR3 covers 16 residues. V dropped 1 base and J dropped 1; count of bases not matched to a gene: 6. CDR3 DNA sequence: TGTGCCAGCAGCGTAACTGGCGGGGGGTTCCAAGAGACCCAGTACTTC. Translating gives CASSVTGGGFQETQYF.

This clone was seen once. The CDR3 region has the DNA TGTGCCATCAGTCTAGCGGGTGAAGATACGCAGTATTTT. Translated, it gives CAISLAGEDTQYF. The chain employs TRBV10-3 and TRBJ2-3; 8 bases align to TRBD2. This CDR3 is built from 13 residues. The germline V gene encodes CDR1 ENHRY and CDR2 SYGVKD. The J segment lost 5 bases and the V segment lost 5 bases, leaving 3 bases of the junction unmatched.

The chain is built from TRBV3-1 (or the pseudogene TRBV3-2) and TRBJ1-1; weak D call: TRBD1 (6 bases). This CDR3 region has 15 residues. In germline, CDR1 is LGHDT, CDR2 YNNKEL (reference sequence). V lost 4 bases and J 0 bases, leaving 12 bases between the germline ends. DNA for the CDR3: TGTGCCAGCAGCCTAGGGGGGGCCCTGAACACTGAAGCTTTCTTT. As protein: CASSLGGALNTEAFF.

The rearrangement links TRBV4-3 to TRBJ1-4; 7 bases agree with TRBD1. CDR1 and CDR2 (germline): LGHNA, YSLEER. This CDR3 is 16 amino acids long. Germline trimming cut 4 bases from V and 2 bases from J; bases unmatched to any gene: 7. The CDR3 sequence: CASSPRGTGTNEKLFF. In DNA, the CDR3 is TGCGCCAGCAGCCCCAGGGGGACCGGGACTAATGAAAAACTGTTTTTT.

The gene calls are TRBV6-5 and TRBJ2-3; 10 nucleotides match TRBD1. Germline loops: CDR1 MNHEY, CDR2 SVGAGI. The CDR3 runs to 15 residues. J gave up 3 bases and V 8 bases, and 8 bases lay outside the gene matches. The CDR3 protein is CASRATGGATDTQYF. For the CDR3, the DNA is TGTGCCAGCCGCGCGACAGGGGGCGCAACAGATACGCAGTATTTT.

The table lists this clone with a few counts. This chain connects TRBV5-6 to TRBJ2-7; no clear D. In germline, CDR1 is SGHDT, CDR2 YYEEEE. V gave up 1 base and J gave up 5 bases, with 16 bases separating them. CDR3 length equals 15 residues. The chain's CDR3 is CASSLLGRVGDEQYF. Here the CDR3 DNA reads TGTGCCAGCAGCTTGTTAGGAAGGGTGGGCGACGAGCAGTACTTC.

This chain joins TRBV10-1 and TRBJ2-3; 7 positions agree with TRBD1. V gave up 4 bases and J gave up 2 bases; unmatched junction bases: 6. The CDR3 has 15 amino acids. CDR1 WNHNN and CDR2 SYGVQD come from the germline V gene (reference sequence). CDR3 loop: CASSGDTGVTDTQYF. The CDR3 DNA follows: TGCGCCAGCAGTGGGGACACAGGGGTCACAGATACGCAGTATTTT.

The V and J genes are TRBV30 and TRBJ2-1, with 11 nucleotides matching TRBD2. The V segment lost 2 bases and the J segment 4 bases; nucleotides outside the gene matches: 4. Germline V CDR1 and CDR2: GTSNPN, SVGIG (reference sequence). The CDR3 covers 15 residues. CDR3 nucleotides: TGTGCCTGGAGTCCAGGGACTAGCGGATACAATGAGCAGTTCTTC. Translation gives CAWSPGTSGYNEQFF.

V usage is TRBV19 and J usage is TRBJ2-3; a weak D match, TRBD2 (7 bases). The length of the CDR3 is 13 residues. Germline-derived CDR1 and CDR2 are LNHDA and SQIVND (reference sequence). Deletions cut 7 bases from V and 7 bases from J, with 15 bases between. CDR3 DNA sequence: TGTGCCAGTACTCGGGGGGCTGGGTATACGCAGTATTTT. It yields the protein CASTRGAGYTQYF.

V usage is TRBV5-4 and J usage is TRBJ1-2; tentative D call: TRBD1 (5 bases). This CDR3 has 15 residues. CDR1 SGHNT and CDR2 YYREEE come from the germline V gene (reference sequence). V shed 6 bases and J shed 6 bases, with 21 bases lying between them. The CDR3 coding sequence is TGTGCCAGCACTCCGGACGTCGGGGGTTTTCATGGCTACACCTTC. Translating gives CASTPDVGGFHGYTF.

This sequence joins TRBV6-5 and TRBJ1-1, with TRBD1 matching 8 bases. After removal of 6 bases from V and 0 bases from J, the junction contained 6 bases not matched to a gene. Germline-derived CDR1 and CDR2 are MNHEY and SVGAGI. This CDR3 is 15 amino acids long. CDR3 coding DNA: TGTGCCAGCAGAAACGACAGGGGCATGAACACTGAAGCTTTCTTT. This encodes CASRNDRGMNTEAFF.

The chain couples TRBV5-1 to TRBJ1-3, with TRBD1 as a possible D gene (6 bases). Trimming left V 3 bases short and J 3 bases short, with 19 bases between. Germline loops: CDR1 SGHRS, CDR2 YFSETQ. The CDR3 totals 17 residues. In nucleotides, the CDR3 is TGCGCCAGCAGCTCGACAGGAGAACCTACAGGTGGAAACACCATATATTTT. Its translation: CASSSTGEPTGGNTIYF.

The table lists this clone with a count of one. Other DNA sequences in this sample translate to the same CDR3. V and J are TRBV5-4 and TRBJ1-4; no firm D call. Germline V gene lookup returns CDR1 SGHNT and CDR2 YYREEE (reference sequence). The CDR3 covers 14 residues. The V end lost 0 bases, the J end lost 2 bases, and 5 bases lay between the germline ends. This CDR3 reads CASSLGGTNEKLFF. The CDR3 DNA follows: TGTGCCAGCAGCTTGGGTGGGACTAATGAAAAACTGTTTTTT. Supplemented by reference TRBV5-4 and TRBJ1-4, the full variable domain reads ETGVTQSPTHLIKTRGQQVTLRCSSQSGHNTVSWYQQALGQGPQFIFQYYREEENGRGNFPPRFSGLQFPNYSSELNVNALELDDSALYLCASSLGGTNEKLFFGSGTQLSVL.

The V call is TRBV18, the J call TRBJ2-7; the match to TRBD1 covers 8 bases. V gave up 4 bases and J gave up 3 bases; unmatched junction bases: 8. Germline CDR1 reads KGHSH; CDR2 reads LQKENI. CDR3 length equals 15 residues. The CDR3 loop reads CASSRGQGLFYEQYF. The CDR3 DNA is TGTGCCAGCTCACGAGGACAGGGACTTTTCTACGAGCAGTACTTC.